Following are 21 T cell receptor beta chains from one sample sequenced in a study of T cell responses to AZD1222 COVID-19 vaccine. Only in-frame clones appear in the TCRdb table, and some are missing; sequencing was by immunoSEQ multiplex PCR. The repertoire holds about 81,000 clones, with 80% to 90% as singletons. Sequenced material: peripheral blood, taken 28 days after the second AZD1222 dose. The source of these receptors is an adult who received the AZD1222 COVID-19 vaccine.

This chain joins TRBV19 and TRBJ2-2, with TRBD1 as a possible D gene (6 bases). The CDR3 sequence is 15 residues long. V shed 3 bases and J shed 7 bases, with 15 bases lying between them. The V gene's germline CDR1 is LNHDA and CDR2 SQIVND (reference sequence). CDR3 sequence reads: CASSITNRAHGELFF. The DNA of the CDR3 is TGTGCCAGTAGTATCACCAACAGGGCCCACGGGGAGCTGTTTTTT.

In its sample, this clone was seen once. The V gene is TRBV28, the J gene TRBJ1-1; TRBD1 matches 8 bases. The CDR3 has 18 residues. V shed 3 bases and J 3 bases; nucleotides not matched to a gene: 15. Germline CDR1 and CDR2: MDHEN and SYDVKM. DNA for the CDR3: TGTGCCAGCAGTTTTTCTTATTTAGACAGGGGAAAGTACACTGAAGCTTTCTTT. This gives the protein CASSFSYLDRGKYTEAFF.

This chain connects TRBV13 to TRBJ2-4, with TRBD2 matching 7 bases. V gave up 1 base and J gave up 7 bases; unmatched junction bases: 4. Looked up from germline, CDR1 is PRHDT and CDR2 is FYEKMQ (reference sequence). The CDR3 runs 14 residues. The CDR3 reads CASSLAAGENIQYF. In DNA, the CDR3 is TGTGCCAGCAGCTTAGCGGCGGGAGAGAACATTCAGTACTTC.

The chain is built from TRBV6-1 and TRBJ1-5, with TRBD1 identical over 10 bases. V lost 9 bases to trimming and J lost 5 bases; unmatched junction nucleotides: 7. The CDR3 runs 14 residues. From germline, CDR1 is MNHNS and CDR2 SASEGT. CDR3 in DNA: TGTGCCAGTCAGGGACAGGGGATGGATCAGCCCCAGCATTTT. It specifies CASQGQGMDQPQHF.

This chain uses TRBV3-1 (or the pseudogene TRBV3-2) with TRBJ2-2; D tentatively fits TRBD1 or TRBD2 (5 bases each). Between the trimmed V and J ends, which lost 4 bases and 0 bases, there was a span of 21 bases. The CDR3 sequence is 19 residues long. Germline V CDR1 and CDR2: LGHDT, YNNKEL (reference sequence). CDR3 sequence reads: CASSRGHWDGSANTGELFF. CDR3 bases: TGTGCCAGCAGCCGCGGACATTGGGACGGCTCCGCGAACACCGGGGAGCTGTTTTTT.

This chain uses TRBV5-8 with TRBJ1-1; TRBD1 might be the D (5 bases). This CDR3 is built from 14 residues. V lost 4 bases and J 3 bases, leaving 13 bases between the germline ends. Germline CDR1 SGHTS, CDR2 YDEGEE. The DNA for the CDR3 is TGTGCCAGCAGCCCTAAGGGGTATCACACTGAAGCTTTCTTT. This sequence encodes CASSPKGYHTEAFF.

This clone was observed once. This chain joins TRBV19 and TRBJ2-1, with 7 bases that match TRBD2. CDR3 length: 15 residues. Germline CDR1 reads LNHDA; CDR2 reads SQIVND (reference sequence). J gave up 5 bases and V 6 bases, and 10 bases lay outside the gene matches. CDR3 nucleotides: TGTGCCAGTAGCATCCTAGCGGATGTTAACAATGAGCAGTTCTTC. Protein sequence: CASSILADVNNEQFF.

This rearrangement joins TRBV28 to TRBJ1-3, with D tentatively TRBD1 (6 bases). V lost 7 bases and J 2 bases, leaving 12 bases between the germline ends. The CDR3 spans 14 residues. Looked up from germline, CDR1 is MDHEN and CDR2 is SYDVKM. The CDR3 spells CASNTGSPGNTIYF. CDR3 coding DNA: TGTGCCAGCAACACAGGGTCTCCTGGAAACACCATATATTTT.

This clone was detected a few times. The chain couples TRBV15 to TRBJ2-1, with D possibly TRBD1 on 7 matching bases. This CDR3 comprises 15 residues. V lost 6 bases, J lost 0 bases, and 12 bases lay in between. Looked up from germline, CDR1 is LNHNV and CDR2 is YYDKDF (reference sequence). The CDR3 sequence: CATRPGGTSYNEQFF. Here the CDR3 DNA reads TGTGCCACCAGGCCAGGGGGGACCTCCTACAATGAGCAGTTCTTC. Full variable domain (rest looked up from reference TRBV15 and TRBJ2-1): DAMVIQNPRYQVTQFGKPVTLSCSQTLNHNVMYWYQQKSSQAPKLLFHYYDKDFNNEADTPDNFQSRRPNTSFCFLDIRSPGLGDTAMYLCATRPGGTSYNEQFFGPGTRLTVL.

This chain connects TRBV10-1 to TRBJ2-2; 14 positions agree with TRBD2. Germline V CDR1 and CDR2: WNHNN, SYGVQD (reference sequence). V shed 7 bases, J shed 3 bases, and the junction held 13 bases outside the gene matches. The CDR3 has 19 amino acids. The CDR3 DNA reads as TGCGCCAGCAAAACTCGACTAGCGGGAGGGCCTCCCGACACCGGGGAGCTGTTTTTT. This sequence encodes CASKTRLAGGPPDTGELFF.

The chain has TRBV29-1 and TRBJ1-1; no reliable D call. There are 13 residues in the CDR3. Trimming removed 7 bases at V and 0 bases at J, with 12 bases between. From germline, CDR1 is SQVTM and CDR2 ANQGSEA. CDR3 coding DNA: TGCAGCGCGTTAGTCCAGCTGAACACTGAAGCTTTCTTT. It is translated as CSALVQLNTEAFF.

The chain has TRBV28 and TRBJ2-5, with D perhaps matching TRBD1 (5 bases). Trimming stripped 5 bases from V and 2 bases from J, with 12 bases between. Germline CDR1 is MDHEN and CDR2 is SYDVKM. The length of the CDR3 is 14 residues. The CDR3 bases are TGTGCCAGCAGTCCACTGGGGCGGCAAGAGACCCAGTACTTC. Translation: CASSPLGRQETQYF.

The chain is built from TRBV7-9 and TRBJ1-6, with D unresolved. CDR3 length: 14 amino acids. V shed 1 base and J shed 4 bases, with 5 bases lying between them. The germline V gene encodes CDR1 SEHNR and CDR2 FQNEAQ (reference sequence). This CDR3 reads CASSLESYNSPLHF. The CDR3 nucleotides are TGTGCCAGCAGCTTAGAGAGTTATAATTCACCCCTCCACTTT.

V gene TRBV7-9 combines with J gene TRBJ1-1; 8 bases fit TRBD1. With V trimmed by 5 bases and J by 0 bases, 14 bases remained unmatched. CDR3 size: 18 residues. Germline lookup yields CDR1 SEHNR and CDR2 FQNEAQ (reference sequence). The CDR3 protein is CASSPTDRGGRMNTEAFF. The CDR3 DNA reads as TGTGCCAGCAGCCCCACAGACAGGGGAGGGAGAATGAACACTGAAGCTTTCTTT.

This chain uses TRBV9 with TRBJ2-1, with 7 positions matching TRBD2. The length of the CDR3 is 13 residues. The V gene's germline CDR1 is SGDLS and CDR2 YYNGEE. Trimming removed 4 bases from V and 9 bases from J; junction bases left unmatched: 7. CDR3 residues: CASSLGGPSEQFF. In DNA, the CDR3 is TGTGCCAGCAGCCTGGGAGGGCCCAGTGAGCAGTTCTTC.

The rearrangement links TRBV11-2 to TRBJ1-1; 8 bases align to TRBD1. V trimming: 1 base; J trimming: 8 bases; junction bases outside the gene matches: 3. There are 13 residues in the CDR3. CDR1 SGHAT and CDR2 FQNNGV come from the germline V gene. The CDR3 is CASSLAGQAEAFF. In DNA, the CDR3 is TGTGCCAGCAGCTTAGCGGGACAGGCCGAAGCTTTCTTT.

The chain uses TRBV28 and TRBJ1-1, with D tentatively TRBD1 (6 bases). The germline V gene encodes CDR1 MDHEN and CDR2 SYDVKM. This CDR3 region has 13 residues. Trimming removed 5 bases from V and 8 bases from J, with 15 bases in between. The CDR3 bases are TGTGCCAGCAGTACAGGGCGCTTTAGGGAAGCTTTCTTT. It codes for CASSTGRFREAFF.

V gene TRBV2 combines with J gene TRBJ1-1; D remains ambiguous. Germline CDR1 is SNHLY and CDR2 is FYNNEI. Between the trimmed V and J ends, which lost 7 bases and 1 base, there was a span of 10 bases. The CDR3 is made up of 13 amino acids. CDR3 bases: TGTGCCAGCACAAAGACACAGAACACTGAAGCTTTCTTT. Amino acids: CASTKTQNTEAFF.

The sample holds a few counts of this clone. The chain recombines TRBV5-4 with TRBJ1-1; D might be TRBD1 (5 bases). The CDR3 extends over 17 amino acids. Germline CDR1 SGHNT, CDR2 YYREEE (reference sequence). The V gene lost 3 bases and the J gene lost 0 bases, with 18 bases spanning the gap. Here the CDR3 DNA reads TGTGCCAGCAGCTACTCCGGGACTTCCGTGTTGAACACTGAAGCTTTCTTT. It specifies CASSYSGTSVLNTEAFF.

Only one count was recorded for this clone. The genes are TRBV21-1 and TRBJ2-3; TRBD2 is taken as the D call from the table, unchecked against the DNA. TRBV21-1 is a pseudogene. This CDR3 contains 14 residues. CDR3 residues: CASSKPFCTDTQYF. The CDR3 nucleotides read TGTGCCAGCAGCAAACCGTTCTGCACAGATACGCAGTATTTT.

Written as DNA, the CDR3 is TGTGCTAGTGGACTGGGACCGAACACCGGGGAGCTGTTTTTT. It codes for CASGLGPNTGELFF. The chain employs TRBV12-5 and TRBJ2-2, with D perhaps given as TRBD1 or TRBD2 (5 bases each). V was shortened by 6 bases and J by 0 bases, with 8 bases between the two germline ends. This CDR3 region has 14 residues. Germline V gives CDR1 LGHNT, CDR2 FRNRAP.